The 22 T cell receptor beta chains given below trace back to one sample, sequenced in a study of cytomegalovirus exposure and HLA in healthy donors. PCR primers comprised 60 Vbeta and 13 Jbeta primers. Using immunoSEQ multiplex PCR, the repertoire was profiled, and TCRdb retains in-frame clones only, with some absent. The sample holds a few hundred thousand clones, about 80% seen once. The material sequenced was PBMCs. These receptors all come from a woman aged 55-75 years in good health and CMV-seropositive.

This clone turned up a few times. V usage is TRBV19 and J usage is TRBJ2-5, with D possibly matching TRBD2 (5 bases). The CDR3 covers 14 residues. Germline V gene sequence: CDR1 LNHDA, CDR2 SQIVND (reference sequence). V lost 3 bases to trimming and J lost 5 bases, with 13 bases between them. The CDR3 loop reads CASSIGIPRETQYF. CDR3 DNA sequence: TGTGCCAGTAGTATCGGGATTCCTAGGGAGACCCAGTACTTC.

CDR3 in DNA: TGTGCCAGCAGCGCCGACAGGAACTCTGGAAACACCATATATTTT. Encoded protein: CASSADRNSGNTIYF. The chain joins TRBV2 to TRBJ1-3; tentatively, D is TRBD1 (6 bases). Germline CDR1 is SNHLY and CDR2 is FYNNEI. V lost 6 bases and J 0 bases, leaving 12 bases between the germline ends. This CDR3 is built from 15 residues.

V is TRBV6-5 and J is TRBJ1-5; D remains ambiguous. The V gene's germline CDR1 is MNHEY and CDR2 SVGAGI. Trimming removed 4 bases from V and 7 bases from J, with 11 bases in between. The CDR3 sequence is 13 residues long. The CDR3 region is CASSLVRQQPQHF. The CDR3, as DNA: TGTGCCAGCAGTTTGGTCAGACAACAGCCCCAGCATTTT.

The chain has TRBV6-5 and TRBJ1-1, with D possibly matching TRBD1 (5 bases). Trimming removed 6 bases from V and 1 base from J, with 12 bases in between. The CDR3 is 14 amino acids. CDR1 is MNHEY and CDR2 is SVGAGI in the germline V gene. The CDR3 DNA follows: TGTGCCAGCAGGGAACAGGCCGCGAACACTGAAGCTTTCTTT. Its protein product is CASREQAANTEAFF.

In DNA, the CDR3 is TGTGCAAGTCGCTTAGGACGGCGGGACCCGATGGATGAGCAGTTCTTC. The encoded protein is CASRLGRRDPMDEQFF. This chain uses TRBV12-2 with TRBJ2-1; TRBD2, as called in the table, went unchecked against the DNA. TRBV12-2 is a recognized pseudogene. The CDR3 loop spans 16 amino acids.

The chain couples TRBV6-6 to TRBJ2-1; D is perhaps TRBD1 (5 bases). The CDR3 covers 13 residues. V was pared by 5 bases and J by 5 bases, with 10 bases between. Germline V gene data show CDR1 as MNHNY and CDR2 as SVGAGI (reference sequence). The CDR3 protein is CASSLGHNNEQFF. CDR3 nucleotide sequence: TGTGCCAGCAGTCTTGGACATAACAATGAGCAGTTCTTC.

This clone was counted a few times. The V gene is TRBV6-5, the J gene TRBJ2-3; D is ambiguous. With 4 bases removed from V and 4 bases from J, the gap between germline ends came to 6 bases. This CDR3 is 12 amino acids long. CDR1 and CDR2 (germline): MNHEY, SVGAGI. CDR3 in DNA: TGTGCCAGCAGTTCCGGTCCAGATACGCAGTATTTT. Translated, it gives CASSSGPDTQYF.

CDR3 nucleotides: TGTGCCAGCAGAGCGGGGTCATCCTACGAGCAGTACTTC. Protein sequence: CASRAGSSYEQYF. The J gene is TRBJ2-7, the V gene TRBV7-9; TRBD2 matches 7 bases. CDR1 and CDR2 from the germline V gene are SEHNR and FQNEAQ (reference sequence). The trim removed 6 bases at V and 1 base at J, leaving 3 bases unmatched. This CDR3 region has 13 residues. Supplemented by reference TRBV7-9 and TRBJ2-7, the full variable domain reads DTGVSQNPRHKITKRGQNVTFRCDPISEHNRLYWYRQTLGQGPEFLTYFQNEAQLEKSRLLSDRFSAERPKGSFSTLEIQRTEQGDSAMYLCASRAGSSYEQYFGPGTRLTVT.

This clone has just one count. The junction departs from the called germline gene at one end, perhaps through a read error. This chain links TRBV19 with TRBJ1-2; weak D call: TRBD1 (5 bases). Germline CDR1 and CDR2: LNHDA and SQIVND (reference sequence). The CDR3 is made up of 14 amino acids. CDR3 loop: CASSINDRNPVNAF. The CDR3 DNA reads as TGTGCCAGTAGTATTAATGACAGAAATCCCGTTAACGCCTTC.

This clone was counted ten times or more. The V gene is TRBV28, the J gene TRBJ2-7, with TRBD1 matching over 8 bases. Losses at the gene ends were 8 bases for V and 2 bases for J; bases not matched to a gene: 11. Germline V lookup: CDR1 MDHEN, CDR2 SYDVKM. This CDR3 has 15 amino acids. For the CDR3, the DNA is TGTGCCAGCTGGGGAGGTGGGACAGGAACCTACGAGCAGTACTTC. Its translation: CASWGGGTGTYEQYF.

This chain uses TRBV7-3 with TRBJ1-1; D remains ambiguous. The CDR3 length is 15 residues. The germline V gene has CDR1 SGHTA and CDR2 FQGTGA. V lost 0 bases and J 4 bases, leaving 12 bases between the germline ends. The CDR3 nucleotides read TGTGCCAGCAGCTTAACGGCAGGAGGGATCACTGAAGCTTTCTTT. Its protein is CASSLTAGGITEAFF.

This clone has a handful of counts. The chain has TRBV6-1 and TRBJ2-5; 7 nucleotides match TRBD2. The closer fit of TRBJ2-7 to the DNA end suggests the J call may be wrong. This CDR3 is built from 15 residues. Germline-derived CDR1 and CDR2 are MNHNS and SASEGT. The DNA of the CDR3 is TGTGCCAGCAGTAAGTCTAGCGGTACGATTTACGAGCAGTACTTC. Its protein product is CASSKSSGTIYEQYF.

This clone has a single count. As DNA, the CDR3 is TGTGCCTGGAGGGCCGCCGGCAGGGGAAATGAAAAACTGTTTTTT. Translating gives CAWRAAGRGNEKLFF. The chain combines TRBV30 with TRBJ1-4, with TRBD1 as a possible D gene (6 bases). V was clipped by 3 bases and J by 5 bases, with 16 bases between them. Germline CDR1 GTSNPN, CDR2 SVGIG (reference sequence). The CDR3 is 15 amino acids.

The chain uses TRBV29-1 and TRBJ2-7; no firm D call. Germline lookup yields CDR1 SQVTM and CDR2 ANQGSEA. The CDR3 extends over 14 amino acids. V lost 5 bases, J lost 0 bases, and 14 bases lay in between. The CDR3 bases are TGCAGCGTTTTGGGTGGAAGGAGCTCCTACGAGCAGTACTTC. Translating gives CSVLGGRSSYEQYF.

This chain joins TRBV19 and TRBJ2-7, with 7 nucleotides matching TRBD1. The junction had 15 bases not matched to a gene; V was cut back by 5 bases and J by 5 bases. The CDR3 loop spans 16 amino acids. Germline CDR1 LNHDA, CDR2 SQIVND (reference sequence). The CDR3 region is CASSARKQGRSHEQYF. DNA of the CDR3: TGTGCCAGTAGTGCCCGAAAACAGGGGCGATCCCACGAGCAGTACTTC.

The gene calls are TRBV25-1 and TRBJ2-4; 9 bases align to TRBD2. The CDR3 runs to 15 residues. Per germline, CDR1 MGHDK and CDR2 SYGVNS. J gave up 8 bases and V 2 bases, and 7 bases lay outside the gene matches. DNA of the CDR3: TGTGCCAGCAGTGAAGGCGTTAGCGGGAGAGACATTCAGTACTTC. Its protein product is CASSEGVSGRDIQYF.

Written as DNA, the CDR3 is TGTGCCGAAGGTGCTAGCGGGAGGGCCGGATACAATGAGCAGTTCTTC. This gives the protein CAEGASGRAGYNEQFF. The chain carries TRBV25-1 and TRBJ2-1, with 12 bases lining up with TRBD2. CDR3 size: 16 residues. Germline V lookup: CDR1 MGHDK, CDR2 SYGVNS. With 11 bases clipped from V and 4 bases from J, the junction kept 12 bases outside the gene matches.

The chain combines TRBV18 with TRBJ2-5, with TRBD1 identical over 8 bases. This CDR3 has 14 amino acids. In germline, CDR1 is KGHSH, CDR2 LQKENI. V trimming: 4 bases; J trimming: 2 bases; junction bases outside the gene matches: 3. The CDR3 here is CASSLRDRQETQYF. CDR3 nucleotide sequence: TGTGCCAGCTCACTAAGGGACAGGCAAGAGACCCAGTACTTC. Complete variable domain (other parts from reference TRBV18 and TRBJ2-5): NAGVMQNPRHLVRRRGQEARLRCSPMKGHSHVYWYRQLPEEGLKFMVYLQKENIIDESGMPKERFSAEFPKEGPSILRIQQVVRGDSAAYFCASSLRDRQETQYFGPGTRLLVL.

This chain connects TRBV28 to TRBJ2-7, with 7 bases identical to TRBD2. Germline CDR1 MDHEN, CDR2 SYDVKM. This CDR3 comprises 14 residues. V trimming: 4 bases; J trimming: 3 bases; junction bases outside the gene matches: 6. The CDR3 DNA reads TGTGCCAGCAGTTCGGGAGGACACGACTACGAGCAGTACTTC. Protein: CASSSGGHDYEQYF.

The CDR3 DNA follows: TGCGCCAGCAGCCAAATGGGAGTCGAAAACATTCAGTACTTC. As protein: CASSQMGVENIQYF. The V gene is TRBV4-1, the J gene TRBJ2-4; TRBD2 might be the D (5 bases). Germline CDR1 and CDR2: MGHRA and YSYEKL. With 2 bases removed from V and 5 bases from J, the gap between germline ends came to 10 bases. The CDR3 length is 14 residues.

The chain recombines TRBV29-1 with TRBJ2-2, with TRBD2 identical over 9 bases. Germline V gene sequence: CDR1 SQVTM, CDR2 ANQGSEA. The CDR3 has 15 amino acids. The V and J ends lost 7 bases and 6 bases, in that order; junction bases with no gene match: 12. The CDR3 loop reads CSAHSGSGGAGELFF. CDR3 DNA: TGCAGCGCACATAGCGGGAGCGGAGGGGCCGGGGAGCTGTTTTTT.

The V gene is TRBV11-2, the J gene TRBJ2-1; 7 nucleotides agree with TRBD1. Unmatched junction bases numbered 5, after V lost 6 bases and J lost 3 bases. Germline CDR1 reads SGHAT; CDR2 reads FQNNGV. This CDR3 has 14 residues. Here the CDR3 DNA reads TGTGCCAGCAGAACAGGGGCGTACTACAATGAGCAGTTCTTC. This codes for CASRTGAYYNEQFF. Together with reference TRBV11-2 and TRBJ2-1, the CDR3 gives the full variable domain: EAGVAQSPRYKIIEKRQSVAFWCNPISGHATLYWYQQILGQGPKLLIQFQNNGVVDDSQLPKDRFSAERLKGVDSTLKIQPAKLEDSAVYLCASRTGAYYNEQFFGPGTRLTVL.